Listed here are 19 T cell receptor beta chains from one sample, sequenced in a study of cytomegalovirus exposure and HLA in healthy donors. A multiplex PCR was run with 60 Vbeta primers and 13 Jbeta primers. Sequenced by immunoSEQ multiplex PCR; TCRdb stores in-frame clones only, minus some. The sample lists over 85,000 clones, 76% occurring once. What was sequenced was PBMCs. The receptors originated from a man between 25 and 39 years old in good health and CMV-seropositive.

The chain carries TRBV7-9 and TRBJ2-3, with 9 nucleotides matching TRBD2. Germline CDR1 and CDR2: SEHNR and FQNEAQ (reference sequence). The CDR3 spans 15 residues. J lost 2 bases, V lost 5 bases, and 5 bases had no gene match. This CDR3 is CASSISGGITDTQYF. The CDR3 nucleotides are TGTGCCAGCAGCATTAGCGGGGGCATCACAGATACGCAGTATTTT.

The chain recombines TRBV6-5 with TRBJ2-5; D is ambiguous. The length of the CDR3 is 11 residues. Germline CDR1 is MNHEY and CDR2 is SVGAGI. Trimming shortened V by 6 bases and J by 5 bases, and 7 bases separated the two germline ends. CDR3 loop: CASSHGETQYF. CDR3 bases: TGTGCCAGCAGCCACGGGGAGACCCAGTACTTC.

The chain employs TRBV2 and TRBJ1-1; a possible D gene is TRBD1 (5 bases). This CDR3 comprises 14 residues. V dropped 6 bases and J dropped 4 bases, with 15 bases sitting between them. Germline values: CDR1 SNHLY, CDR2 FYNNEI. CDR3 in DNA: TGTGCCAGCAGCACTGAAAAACAGGCCACTGAAGCTTTCTTT. It encodes CASSTEKQATEAFF.

The V and J genes are TRBV29-1 and TRBJ1-5, with D tentatively TRBD1 (6 bases). CDR1 is SQVTM, CDR2 ANQGSEA, per germline. The CDR3 spans 13 residues. Trimming removed 5 bases from V and 7 bases from J, with 15 bases in between. Here the CDR3 reads CSVQQGLEQPQHF. In DNA form, the CDR3 reads TGCAGCGTTCAACAGGGTCTAGAACAGCCCCAGCATTTT.

The chain recombines TRBV28 with TRBJ1-2; TRBD1 agrees at 7 bases. The CDR3 is made up of 14 amino acids. J was trimmed by 2 bases and V by 6 bases; bases with no gene match: 6. Germline CDR1 and CDR2: MDHEN and SYDVKM. CDR3 sequence (DNA): TGTGCCAGCAGGCCGGAGGGGGCCAACTATGGCTACACCTTC. Encoded protein: CASRPEGANYGYTF.

The gene calls are TRBV7-8 and TRBJ2-5; 8 bases map to TRBD2. Germline V CDR1 and CDR2: SGHVS, FQNEAQ. The CDR3 is 18 amino acids. V gave up 5 bases and J gave up 5 bases; unmatched junction bases: 19. CDR3 in amino acids: CASSPTAGGGPTSETQYF. CDR3 coding DNA: TGTGCCAGCAGCCCCACCGCGGGCGGGGGGCCGACGTCCGAGACCCAGTACTTC.

The rearrangement links TRBV10-2 to TRBJ2-7, with 8 bases fitting TRBD1. The CDR3 consists of 15 residues. The germline V gene encodes CDR1 WSHSY and CDR2 SAAADI. The junction had 6 bases not matched to a gene; V was cut back by 1 base and J by 4 bases. The CDR3 nucleotides are TGCGCCAGCAGTGAGTTGCAGGGGGCAGGATACGAGCAGTACTTC. It encodes CASSELQGAGYEQYF.

The V gene is TRBV5-4, the J gene TRBJ1-2; 8 nucleotides align to TRBD1. CDR1 is SGHNT and CDR2 is YYREEE in the germline V gene (reference sequence). Trimming at V came to 6 bases and at J to 5 bases, leaving 9 bases not matched to a gene. The CDR3 has 14 residues. As DNA, the CDR3 is TGTGCCAGCATAAAAGGGGGACAGGAATATGGCTACACCTTC. Its protein product is CASIKGGQEYGYTF.

The V call is TRBV7-2, the J call TRBJ2-1; 7 nucleotides line up with TRBD2. The germline gives CDR1 SGHTA, CDR2 FQGNSA. CDR3 size: 16 residues. Unmatched junction bases numbered 8, after V lost 1 base and J lost 5 bases. CDR3 residues: CASSLVGWGGDNEQFF. The CDR3 DNA sequence: TGTGCCAGCAGCTTAGTAGGTTGGGGGGGGGACAATGAGCAGTTCTTC.

This rearrangement joins TRBV6-1 to TRBJ2-7, with 9 bases identical to TRBD2. Per the germline V gene, CDR1 is MNHNS and CDR2 is SASEGT. The CDR3 consists of 14 residues. Trimming cost V 6 bases and J 4 bases; bases outside gene matches: 7. CDR3 nucleotide sequence: TGTGCCAGCAGAACACTAGCGGGTCGATACGAGCAGTACTTC. It specifies CASRTLAGRYEQYF.

This clone was seen only a few times. This chain joins TRBV4-1 and TRBJ2-1, with 8 bases fitting TRBD2. The CDR3 totals 17 residues. Germline V lookup: CDR1 MGHRA, CDR2 YSYEKL. The ends lost 1 base at V and 7 bases at J; junction bases unmatched: 12. CDR3 residues: CASSQGLLAAGGNEQFF. The DNA of the CDR3 is TGCGCCAGCAGCCAAGGCCTCTTGGCGGCGGGGGGTAATGAGCAGTTCTTC.

This clone has just one count. At one boundary the junction diverges from the germline segment, which might be a read error. The chain is built from TRBV27 and TRBJ1-2; 9 bases fit TRBD1. CDR1 MNHEY and CDR2 SMNVEV come from the germline V gene (reference sequence). There are 13 residues in the CDR3. The chain's CDR3 is CARSFGQGYGYTF. The CDR3 DNA follows: TGTGCCAGAAGTTTTGGACAGGGGTATGGCTACACCTTC.

The chain has TRBV7-9 and TRBJ2-6, with TRBD2 matching 12 bases. From germline, CDR1 is SEHNR and CDR2 FQNEAQ (reference sequence). The junction had 7 bases not matched to a gene; V was cut back by 4 bases and J by 3 bases. The CDR3 loop spans 18 amino acids. Here the CDR3 DNA reads TGTGCCAGCAGCTCTCCTGCTAGCGGGGGGGTTGGGGCCAACGTCCTGACTTTC. This translates into CASSSPASGGVGANVLTF.

The genes are TRBV7-9 and TRBJ2-3, with TRBD1 as a possible D gene (5 bases). Trimming took off 4 bases at V and 4 bases at J, with 6 bases between the two ends. The CDR3 has 12 residues. In germline, CDR1 is SEHNR, CDR2 FQNEAQ (reference sequence). CDR3 residues: CASSSGPDTQYF. The CDR3 nucleotides read TGTGCCAGCAGCTCAGGGCCAGATACGCAGTATTTT.

This clone was recorded a few times. The gene calls are TRBV9 and TRBJ2-3; 8 positions match TRBD2. With 4 bases clipped from V and 6 bases from J, the junction kept 10 bases outside the gene matches. Per the germline V gene, CDR1 is SGDLS and CDR2 is YYNGEE. The CDR3 runs to 15 residues. The CDR3 spells CASSTPLPGGDTQYF. CDR3 DNA: TGTGCCAGCAGCACACCCCTCCCGGGGGGGGATACGCAGTATTTT.

V usage is TRBV10-3 and J usage is TRBJ1-4; D gene uncertain. V dropped 10 bases and J dropped 8 bases, with 17 bases sitting between them. The CDR3 length is 13 residues. Per the germline V gene, CDR1 is ENHRY and CDR2 is SYGVKD. The CDR3 protein is CATAPGREEKLFF. CDR3 nucleotides: TGTGCCACCGCCCCGGGAAGGGAGGAAAAACTGTTTTTT.

V is TRBV28 and J is TRBJ2-5; 9 bases line up with TRBD1. The germline V gene encodes CDR1 MDHEN and CDR2 SYDVKM. The length of the CDR3 is 14 residues. V gave up 6 bases and J gave up 2 bases; unmatched junction bases: 4. Here the CDR3 reads CASSRGQGQETQYF. The CDR3 DNA follows: TGTGCCAGCAGCCGGGGACAGGGACAAGAGACCCAGTACTTC.

This chain uses TRBV29-1 with TRBJ2-3; 8 bases fit TRBD2. J was trimmed by 1 base and V by 7 bases; bases with no gene match: 10. The germline gives CDR1 SQVTM, CDR2 ANQGSEA. The CDR3 sequence is 15 residues long. As DNA, the CDR3 is TGCAGCGGAGGAGCGGGGGTACAGGGCACAGATACGCAGTATTTT. It encodes CSGGAGVQGTDTQYF.

V is TRBV7-6 and J is TRBJ2-4, with D maybe TRBD1 (6 bases). The germline V gene has CDR1 SGHVS and CDR2 FNYEAQ. This CDR3 has 14 residues. V lost 3 bases and J 8 bases, leaving 14 bases between the germline ends. The CDR3 bases are TGTGCCAGCAGCTTGACAGGATTCGAAGACATTCAGTACTTC. Amino acids: CASSLTGFEDIQYF. The variable domain in full, with the rest retrieved from reference TRBV7-6 and TRBJ2-4, is GAGVSQSPRYKVTKRGQDVALRCDPISGHVSLYWYRQALGQGPEFLTYFNYEAQQDKSGLPNDRFSAERPEGSISTLTIQRTEQRDSAMYRCASSLTGFEDIQYFGAGTRLSVL.